One and the same sample provided the 27 T cell receptor beta chains below, sequenced in a study of T cell repertoires in cytomegalovirus infection. One entry per CDR3 protein results from TCRdb running MiXCR on the reads. The sample comprises 250,000 to 350,000 distinct CDR3 sequences, over 20% of which are singletons, and approximately 15% rests with the top ten. Sequencing was done on a sample of PBMCs. The receptors were sampled from a human donor in good health (CMV status not recorded). Some clones in this sample may be carry-over from other donors' samples.

The rearrangement links TRBV7-6 to TRBJ2-7; possibly TRBD1 or TRBD2 for D (5 bases each). V gave up 5 bases and J gave up 7 bases, with 15 bases separating them. In germline, CDR1 is SGHVS, CDR2 FNYEAQ. The CDR3 loop spans 13 amino acids. Here the CDR3 reads CASSLGDHREQYF. The CDR3 region has the DNA TGTGCCAGCAGCCTGGGGGACCATCGGGAGCAGTACTTC.

This clonotype was seen more than once but under ten times. The V call is TRBV7-2, the J call TRBJ1-6; the D is unclear. Germline CDR1 SGHTA, CDR2 FQGNSA. Trimming took off 5 bases at V and 7 bases at J, with 12 bases between the two ends. The CDR3 is 14 residues long. This CDR3 is CASSASRQNSPLHF. CDR3 DNA: TGTGCCAGCAGCGCCTCCCGGCAAAATTCACCCCTCCACTTT.

This clonotype showed up just a few times. The chain carries TRBV24-1 and TRBJ2-3; 9 nucleotides line up with TRBD1. J gave up 6 bases and V 7 bases, and 4 bases lay outside the gene matches. The CDR3 is 13 amino acids. Germline CDR1 is KGHDR and CDR2 is SFDVKD. Here the CDR3 reads CATRPTGGDTQYF. CDR3 sequence (DNA): TGTGCCACCAGGCCCACAGGGGGCGATACGCAGTATTTT.

At least ten counts were recorded for this clonotype. The chain recombines TRBV7-8 with TRBJ2-7; 8 bases fit TRBD1. The CDR3 covers 14 residues. V lost 3 bases, J lost 5 bases, and 6 bases stayed unmatched. The germline CDR1 and CDR2 sequences are SGHVS and FQNEAQ. The CDR3 DNA reads as TGTGCCAGCAGCTTCAGGACAGGGAGCGACGAGCAGTACTTC. It is translated as CASSFRTGSDEQYF.

J is TRBJ2-2 and V is TRBV5-1; maybe TRBD1 (6 bases). Looked up from germline, CDR1 is SGHRS and CDR2 is YFSETQ. The CDR3 length is 14 residues. Trimming removed 7 bases at V and 0 bases at J, with 10 bases between. The CDR3 loop reads CASSGTTNTGELFF. CDR3 sequence (DNA): TGCGCCAGCTCCGGGACAACGAACACCGGGGAGCTGTTTTTT.

This clonotype has more than one count but fewer than ten. The V gene is TRBV28, the J gene TRBJ1-1; D not resolved. Trimming removed 3 bases from V and 8 bases from J, with 10 bases in between. This CDR3 comprises 12 residues. The germline V gene encodes CDR1 MDHEN and CDR2 SYDVKM. The DNA of the CDR3 is TGTGCCAGCAGTTTGGGAGTGTCAGAAGCTTTCTTT. Its protein product is CASSLGVSEAFF. The full variable domain, rest sourced from reference TRBV28 and TRBJ1-1, is DVKVTQSSRYLVKRTGEKVFLECVQDMDHENMFWYRQDPGLGLRLIYFSYDVKMKEKGDIPEGYSVSREKKERFSLILESASTNQTSMYLCASSLGVSEAFFGQGTRLTVV.

This clonotype occurred a few times. The CDR3 coding sequence is TGTGCCAGCAGCGTAGGTTTAGCGGGAGGAGATACGCAGTATTTT. Its protein product is CASSVGLAGGDTQYF. This sequence joins TRBV7-9 and TRBJ2-3, with 10 nucleotides matching TRBD2. The CDR3 is 15 amino acids. V shed 5 bases and J 5 bases; nucleotides not matched to a gene: 7. Germline values: CDR1 SEHNR, CDR2 FQNEAQ (reference sequence).

The chain joins TRBV7-8 to TRBJ1-3; D may be TRBD1 (5 bases). CDR3 length equals 15 residues. Trimming took 1 base from V and 2 from J, leaving 9 bases between them. Germline V CDR1 and CDR2: SGHVS, FQNEAQ. Written as DNA, the CDR3 is TGTGCCAGCAGCTTAGACCGGGGCGCTGGAAACACCATATATTTT. It codes for CASSLDRGAGNTIYF.

In its sample, this clonotype was seen many times. The genes are TRBV7-2 and TRBJ2-7; unclear D gene. CDR3 length: 13 amino acids. The V end was cut by 0 bases, the J end by 6 bases, with 9 bases between. The germline gives CDR1 SGHTA, CDR2 FQGNSA. CDR3 sequence reads: CASSLAVAGEQYF. The CDR3 DNA reads as TGTGCCAGCAGCTTAGCGGTAGCAGGCGAGCAGTACTTC.

This clonotype has at least ten counts. This chain uses TRBV7-2 with TRBJ2-7; TRBD2 might be the D (6 bases). This CDR3 spans 15 amino acids. Germline V lookup: CDR1 SGHTA, CDR2 FQGNSA. Trimming shortened V by 8 bases and J by 0 bases, and 17 bases separated the two germline ends. In DNA, the CDR3 is TGTGCCAGCCGGGCGCGAGGGGACTTCTCCTACGAGCAGTACTTC. Encoded protein: CASRARGDFSYEQYF.

Comment on this clonotype: This could be a read error, since a much larger clone is one nucleotide away. The genes are TRBV25-1 and TRBJ1-4; the D gene is possibly TRBD1 (5 bases). The CDR3 totals 15 residues. V lost 3 bases, J lost 4 bases, and 12 bases lay in between. CDR1 and CDR2 (germline): MGHDK, SYGVNS. CDR3 sequence: CASSELGVYNEKLFF. The CDR3 nucleotides are TGTGCCAGCAGTGAGTTAGGGGTTTATAATGAAAAACTGTTTTTT.

The rearrangement links TRBV28 to TRBJ2-3; 7 nucleotides agree with TRBD2. Germline values: CDR1 MDHEN, CDR2 SYDVKM. The V segment lost 5 bases and the J segment 9 bases; nucleotides outside the gene matches: 11. CDR3 length equals 14 residues. The DNA for the CDR3 is TGTGCCAGCAGTGGCGGGCGGGGGAGATTAACGCAGTATTTT. As protein: CASSGGRGRLTQYF.

V and J are TRBV6-8 and TRBJ1-1; a weak D match, TRBD1 (5 bases). Trimming left V 6 bases short and J 0 bases short, with 17 bases between. Germline V lookup: CDR1 MNHGY, CDR2 SAAAGT. The CDR3 loop spans 16 amino acids. The CDR3 reads CASSQIPTGLNTEAFF. Written as DNA, the CDR3 is TGTGCCAGCAGCCAAATCCCCACAGGATTGAACACTGAAGCTTTCTTT.

The CDR3 is CASSWARGGISYNEQFF. In nucleotides, the CDR3 is TGCGCCAGCAGCTGGGCCCGGGGGGGGATCTCCTACAATGAGCAGTTCTTC. The rearrangement uses TRBV5-1 and TRBJ2-1; 8 bases line up with TRBD2. After removal of 3 bases from V and 0 bases from J, the junction contained 8 bases not matched to a gene. This CDR3 spans 17 amino acids. Germline-derived CDR1 and CDR2 are SGHRS and YFSETQ.

J is TRBJ1-5 and V is TRBV18; 8 bases match TRBD1. The CDR3 covers 16 residues. The V gene end was trimmed by 6 bases and the J gene end by 1 base; junction bases not matched to a gene: 8. Germline V CDR1 and CDR2: KGHSH, LQKENI. CDR3 sequence reads: CASSPQGAGSNQPQHF. The CDR3 bases are TGTGCCAGCTCGCCTCAGGGGGCGGGGAGCAATCAGCCCCAGCATTTT. Supplemented by reference TRBV18 and TRBJ1-5, the full variable domain reads NAGVMQNPRHLVRRRGQEARLRCSPMKGHSHVYWYRQLPEEGLKFMVYLQKENIIDESGMPKERFSAEFPKEGPSILRIQQVVRGDSAAYFCASSPQGAGSNQPQHFGDGTRLSIL.

The CDR3 coding sequence is TGCGCCAGCAGCTGGAGACAGTCCGAAGGTTCACCCCTCCACTTT. Translated, it gives CASSWRQSEGSPLHF. The chain links TRBV5-1 to TRBJ1-6, with a weak D call TRBD1 (5 bases). The CDR3 is made up of 15 amino acids. The V gene lost 3 bases and the J gene lost 9 bases, with 16 bases spanning the gap. In germline, CDR1 is SGHRS, CDR2 YFSETQ.

The table lists this clonotype with a count of one. The V and J genes are TRBV28 and TRBJ2-7; D may be TRBD1 (5 bases). The CDR3 consists of 12 residues. The germline gives CDR1 MDHEN, CDR2 SYDVKM. V shed 6 bases and J shed 4 bases, with 10 bases lying between them. In nucleotides, the CDR3 is TGTGCCAGCAGACTCGGACAATACGAGCAGTACTTC. Its translation is CASRLGQYEQYF. The complete variable domain, with remaining parts taken from reference TRBV28 and TRBJ2-7, reads DVKVTQSSRYLVKRTGEKVFLECVQDMDHENMFWYRQDPGLGLRLIYFSYDVKMKEKGDIPEGYSVSREKKERFSLILESASTNQTSMYLCASRLGQYEQYFGPGTRLTVT.

This clonotype was counted between two and nine times. V and J are TRBV28 and TRBJ1-2; weak D call: TRBD1 (6 bases). V was clipped by 5 bases and J by 6 bases, with 22 bases between them. The CDR3 is made up of 16 amino acids. Germline CDR1 is MDHEN and CDR2 is SYDVKM. The CDR3 spells CASSPLGRGDNDGYTF. The CDR3 bases are TGTGCCAGCAGTCCCCTCGGGCGAGGGGACAATGATGGCTACACCTTC.

The chain uses TRBV5-5 and TRBJ2-2; 10 bases match TRBD2. The ends lost 0 bases at V and 3 bases at J; junction bases unmatched: 2. Germline V gene sequence: CDR1 SGHKS, CDR2 YYEKEE (reference sequence). The CDR3 has 16 residues. The CDR3: CASSLGTSGYTGELFF. CDR3 DNA: TGTGCCAGCAGCTTGGGGACTAGCGGATACACCGGGGAGCTGTTTTTT.

This clonotype was recorded a few times. The chain recombines TRBV28 with TRBJ1-1; D remains unclear. V lost 6 bases and J lost 1, with 9 bases in between. From germline, CDR1 is MDHEN and CDR2 SYDVKM. The CDR3 consists of 13 residues. The CDR3 sequence is CASRLYPNTEAFF. The CDR3 DNA is TGTGCCAGCAGATTGTATCCGAACACTGAAGCTTTCTTT.

This clonotype was observed at least ten times. At one end, the junction sequence differs from germline, possibly due to a read error. The rearrangement links TRBV7-6 to TRBJ2-1, with TRBD2 as a possible D gene (5 bases). CDR1 is SGHVS, CDR2 FNYEAQ, per germline. The CDR3 loop spans 15 amino acids. In nucleotides, the CDR3 is TGTGCTAGCAGCTTAGGCGGGTGGGGATACAATGAGCAGTTCTTC. This sequence encodes CASSLGGWGYNEQFF.

This clonotype has at least ten counts. The chain employs TRBV5-5 and TRBJ2-3, with D possibly being TRBD1 (5 bases). The CDR3 extends over 17 amino acids. Germline lookup yields CDR1 SGHKS and CDR2 YYEKEE (reference sequence). Trimming stripped 4 bases from V and 0 bases from J, with 18 bases between. CDR3 in DNA: TGTGCCAGCAGCGACGACAGACCCCGAACTAGCACAGATACGCAGTATTTT. Protein: CASSDDRPRTSTDTQYF.

This clonotype came up many times. The chain combines TRBV24-1 with TRBJ2-3; D call uncertain. Germline V gene data show CDR1 as KGHDR and CDR2 as SFDVKD. V lost 5 bases, J lost 1 base, and 6 bases lay in between. This CDR3 has 13 amino acids. In DNA, the CDR3 is TGTGCCACCAGTGGAGGTGGCACAGATACGCAGTATTTT. This codes for CATSGGGTDTQYF.

This clonotype appeared a few times. The chain couples TRBV2 to TRBJ2-3, with 8 bases matching TRBD2. The germline V gene encodes CDR1 SNHLY and CDR2 FYNNEI. Losses at the gene ends were 7 bases for V and 1 base for J; bases not matched to a gene: 7. This CDR3 region has 15 residues. This CDR3 reads CASIAGGGRTDTQYF. Here the CDR3 DNA reads TGTGCCAGCATAGCTGGCGGGGGGCGCACAGATACGCAGTATTTT.

This clonotype came up many times. V and J are TRBV7-2 and TRBJ2-1, with TRBD1 matching over 9 bases. Losses at the gene ends were 0 bases for V and 4 bases for J; bases not matched to a gene: 1. The germline V gene encodes CDR1 SGHTA and CDR2 FQGNSA. The CDR3 has 15 residues. CDR3 sequence (DNA): TGTGCCAGCAGCTTAGCACAGGGGGCTTACAATGAGCAGTTCTTC. Protein sequence: CASSLAQGAYNEQFF.

V and J are TRBV7-2 and TRBJ2-1; 8 bases agree with TRBD1. CDR3 length equals 14 residues. J gave up 9 bases and V 3 bases, and 7 bases lay outside the gene matches. Germline V CDR1 and CDR2: SGHTA, FQGNSA. Here the CDR3 reads CASSLYRQGSEQFF. CDR3 sequence (DNA): TGTGCCAGCAGCTTGTACCGACAGGGGAGTGAGCAGTTCTTC.

This chain connects TRBV6-7 to TRBJ1-5; D is unresolved. TRBV6-7 is annotated as an ORF whose role is uncertain. The CDR3 spans 14 residues. The ends were cut back, 1 base at V and 1 base at J, with 5 bases in the middle. CDR3 sequence (DNA): TGTGCCAGCAGTTACTTGGACAGCAATCAGCCCCAGCATTTT. Amino acids: CASSYLDSNQPQHF.